One and the same sample provided the 17 T cell receptor beta chains below, sequenced in a study of human T cells and chemical hapten exposure. TCRdb called the RACE reads again in MiXCR, with one record for every CDR3 protein. The table has about 34,000 distinct CDR3 sequences, just under 6.5% seen once. Time point of the sample: patch test 1, 2 weeks after DPC sensitization. As for treatment: therapeutic diphenylcyclopropenone sensitization with weekly scalp DPC. The starting material, unfractionated whole blood, was used for total RNA extraction. The specimen was whole blood, collected in connection with sensitization to the hapten diphenylcyclopropenone (DPC). These receptor sequences come from a young woman with alopecia areata. Some clones in this sample may be carry-over from other donors' samples.

There are many counts of this clonotype. The V and J genes are TRBV20-1 and TRBJ1-6; D is undetermined. V was trimmed by 6 bases and J by 4 bases, leaving 22 bases between them. From germline, CDR1 is DFQATT and CDR2 SNEGSKA (reference sequence). The CDR3 has 17 amino acids. The CDR3 loop is CSALYSRPGIYNSPLHF. The CDR3 nucleotides are TGCAGTGCCCTATATAGTCGACCGGGCATATATAATTCACCCCTCCACTTT.

This clonotype came up a few times. V gene TRBV2 combines with J gene TRBJ1-4; 11 nucleotides match TRBD1. This CDR3 region has 13 residues. Per germline, CDR1 SNHLY and CDR2 FYNNEI. V lost 8 bases, J lost 7 bases, and 3 bases stayed unmatched. The CDR3 region has the DNA TGTGCCAGCGCCGGGACAGGGGGTGAAAAACTGTTTTTT. It specifies CASAGTGGEKLFF.

This clonotype was counted between two and nine times. Here the CDR3 reads CAISGQPNEKLFF. The CDR3 DNA reads as TGTGCCATCAGTGGACAGCCTAATGAAAAACTGTTTTTT. The J gene is TRBJ1-4, the V gene TRBV10-3; the D gene is possibly TRBD1 (5 bases). The CDR3 extends over 13 amino acids. V was trimmed by 4 bases and J by 3 bases, leaving 6 bases between them. Germline V gene data show CDR1 as ENHRY and CDR2 as SYGVKD.

The rearrangement joins TRBV7-9 to TRBJ2-7, with D possibly being TRBD2 (5 bases). The CDR3 covers 12 residues. CDR1 and CDR2 (germline): SEHNR, FQNEAQ (reference sequence). V lost 5 bases to trimming and J lost 7 bases, with 12 bases between them. CDR3 protein: CASSPVEAEQYF. CDR3 DNA: TGTGCCAGCAGCCCCGTGGAGGCTGAGCAGTACTTC.

This clonotype has ten or more counts. The chain combines TRBV3-1 with TRBJ2-3; TRBD2 matches at 8 bases. The length of the CDR3 is 17 residues. Germline V gene lookup returns CDR1 LGHDT and CDR2 YNNKEL (reference sequence). V trimming: 3 bases; J trimming: 1 base; junction bases outside the gene matches: 9. The CDR3 here is CASSQGVGAGGTDTQYF. DNA for the CDR3: TGTGCCAGCAGCCAGGGGGTAGGAGCGGGGGGCACAGATACGCAGTATTTT.

The genes are TRBV11-1 and TRBJ2-5; D is unclear. Germline values: CDR1 SGHAT, CDR2 FQDESV (reference sequence). V dropped 5 bases and J dropped 7 bases, with 17 bases sitting between them. There are 14 residues in the CDR3. The CDR3 protein is CASSPRRLPGTQYF. The CDR3 DNA reads as TGTGCCAGCAGCCCTCGGCGCCTTCCGGGGACCCAGTACTTC.

This clonotype was counted a single time. This may be a read error: a much more frequent sequence differs by one nucleotide. The chain uses TRBV15 and TRBJ1-4, with 12 bases that match TRBD1. V was pared by 4 bases and J by 8 bases, with 8 bases of the junction left unmatched. The CDR3 is 16 amino acids. Germline V gene data show CDR1 as LNHNV and CDR2 as YYDKDF (reference sequence). The CDR3 spells CATSKRGTGGIEKLFF. DNA for the CDR3: TGTGCCACCAGCAAAAGGGGGACAGGGGGCATCGAAAAACTGTTTTTT.

There are many counts of this clonotype. The J gene is TRBJ2-3, the V gene TRBV29-1, with D perhaps matching TRBD2 (5 bases). CDR3 length equals 14 residues. CDR1 and CDR2 (germline): SQVTM, ANQGSEA. V gave up 4 bases and J gave up 5 bases, with 16 bases separating them. CDR3 DNA sequence: TGCAGCGTTGCTCGGGGTACGGGTTTAGATACGCAGTATTTT. Its protein product is CSVARGTGLDTQYF.

In this sample, this clonotype turned up a few times. The chain is built from TRBV7-8 and TRBJ2-7; possible D gene TRBD2, 6 bases. This CDR3 has 14 residues. Trimming stripped 7 bases from V and 3 bases from J, with 16 bases between. Germline CDR1 is SGHVS and CDR2 is FQNEAQ. The CDR3 loop is CASKLQLGGYEQYF. The DNA for the CDR3 is TGTGCCAGCAAGCTACAACTGGGGGGCTACGAGCAGTACTTC. Together with reference TRBV7-8 and TRBJ2-7, the CDR3 gives the full variable domain: GAGVSQSPRYKVAKRGQDVALRCDPISGHVSLFWYQQALGQGPEFLTYFQNEAQLDKSGLPSDRFFAERPEGSVSTLKIQRTQQEDSAVYLCASKLQLGGYEQYFGPGTRLTVT.

As to this clonotype: A clone one base away is much larger, so this may be a read error. CDR3 protein: CASSVDRATGEQYF. The CDR3, as DNA: TGCGCCAGCAGCGTGGACAGGGCTACTGGGGAGCAGTACTTC. The chain combines TRBV5-1 with TRBJ2-7; 8 bases map to TRBD1. CDR3 length equals 14 residues. After removal of 4 bases from V and 7 bases from J, the junction contained 10 bases not matched to a gene. Germline V gene sequence: CDR1 SGHRS, CDR2 YFSETQ.

This clonotype was seen at least ten times. CDR3 sequence reads: CASSRLGANYGYTF. The CDR3 region has the DNA TGCGCCAGCAGCCGATTGGGAGCTAACTATGGCTACACCTTC. The chain couples TRBV5-1 to TRBJ1-2; D remains ambiguous. Germline V gene sequence: CDR1 SGHRS, CDR2 YFSETQ. The germline V and J ends were trimmed by 4 bases and 0 bases, with 10 bases remaining between them. The CDR3 contains 14 residues.

At least ten counts were recorded for this clonotype. The gene calls are TRBV20-1 and TRBJ1-2; 8 bases are a match to TRBD1. V gave up 6 bases and J gave up 4 bases; unmatched junction bases: 1. Germline V CDR1 and CDR2: DFQATT, SNEGSKA (reference sequence). The CDR3 has 11 amino acids. The CDR3: CSAQGAYGYTF. The CDR3 nucleotides are TGCAGTGCCCAGGGGGCCTATGGCTACACCTTC.

This clonotype was counted ten times or more. The chain carries TRBV5-1 and TRBJ2-4; D call uncertain. Per germline, CDR1 SGHRS and CDR2 YFSETQ. This CDR3 contains 17 residues. Trimming took off 5 bases at V and 0 bases at J, with 18 bases between the two ends. In DNA, the CDR3 is TGCGCCAGCAGTTGGACGGAACTTGAACTAGCCAAAAACATTCAGTACTTC. Translated: CASSWTELELAKNIQYF.

The table lists this clonotype with a few counts. The chain links TRBV21-1 to TRBJ1-2. TRBV21-1 is a pseudogene. The CDR3 has 15 amino acids. The DNA of the CDR3 is TGTGCCAGCAGCAAAGAGGGAACGGGTAACTATGGCTACACCTTC. Amino acid sequence: CASSKEGTGNYGYTF.

In its sample, this clonotype was seen a few times. The chain combines TRBV12-3 or TRBV12-4 with TRBJ2-7; TRBD1 agrees at 7 bases. The CDR3 consists of 13 residues. Trimming cost V 3 bases and J 6 bases; bases outside gene matches: 5. The CDR3 region is CASSLTRGFEQYF. CDR3 nucleotide sequence: TGTGCCAGCAGTTTGACCAGGGGGTTCGAGCAGTACTTC.

This clonotype was seen many times. V is TRBV29-1 and J is TRBJ1-1, with no clear D. V was cut by 6 bases and J by 8 bases, with 13 bases left in between. CDR1 is SQVTM and CDR2 is ANQGSEA in the germline V gene. This CDR3 has 11 residues. CDR3 bases: TGCAGCGTCGGCCGACGGAAGGAAGCTTTCTTT. This translates into CSVGRRKEAFF.

Points on this clonotype: A much larger clone sits a single nucleotide away, making a read error possible. The chain carries TRBV10-3 and TRBJ2-3; either TRBD1 or TRBD2 may supply D (5 bases each). This CDR3 spans 15 amino acids. Per germline, CDR1 ENHRY and CDR2 SYGVKD. This CDR3 is CAISSEVGGTGTQYF. CDR3 sequence (DNA): TGTGCCATCAGTTCTGAGGTCGGAGGCACAGGTACGCAGTATTTT.